The 29 T cell receptor beta chains presented below share a single source sample, sequenced in a study of T cell repertoires in cytomegalovirus infection. In TCRdb, the reads were re-called with MiXCR into one record per CDR3 protein. The table lists fewer than 350,000 distinct CDR3 sequences, under 20% of them singletons. Sequencing was done on a sample of PBMCs. These receptors were obtained from a human donor in good health (CMV status not recorded). Some clones in this sample may be carry-over from other donors' samples.

Only a few counts were recorded for this clonotype. The rearrangement uses TRBV28 and TRBJ1-2, with TRBD1 as a possible D gene (6 bases). Germline CDR1 and CDR2: MDHEN and SYDVKM. The CDR3 extends over 16 amino acids. Trimming shortened V by 10 bases and J by 2 bases, and 23 bases separated the two germline ends. The CDR3 spells CAIEGEGKGDNYGYTF. The CDR3 nucleotides are TGTGCCATCGAGGGGGAGGGGAAAGGAGACAACTATGGCTACACCTTC.

This clonotype was found many times. The J gene is TRBJ1-3, the V gene TRBV7-8; 9 nucleotides align to TRBD1. The CDR3 is made up of 20 amino acids. Looked up from germline, CDR1 is SGHVS and CDR2 is FQNEAQ. Losses at the gene ends were 3 bases for V and 5 bases for J; bases not matched to a gene: 20. CDR3 coding DNA: TGTGCCAGCAGCTTCGGGGGGGGCAGGGACAGGGCCAAGAATCGAAACACCATATATTTT. Its protein is CASSFGGGRDRAKNRNTIYF.

The chain uses TRBV29-1 and TRBJ2-3; no clear D gene. This CDR3 contains 16 residues. V was shortened by 3 bases and J by 0 bases, with 16 bases between the two germline ends. Germline-derived CDR1 and CDR2 are SQVTM and ANQGSEA. The CDR3 reads CSVDPVGGTSTDTQYF. CDR3 nucleotides: TGCAGCGTTGACCCCGTGGGCGGTACGAGCACAGATACGCAGTATTTT.

This clonotype was observed many times. V gene TRBV7-2 combines with J gene TRBJ1-1, with 8 nucleotides matching TRBD1. Germline V lookup: CDR1 SGHTA, CDR2 FQGNSA. The V and J ends lost 5 bases and 11 bases, in that order; junction bases with no gene match: 16. CDR3 length: 15 residues. The CDR3 loop reads CASSGETGVNTGAFF. CDR3 nucleotides: TGTGCCAGCAGCGGAGAGACAGGGGTGAACACTGGGGCTTTCTTT. The full variable domain, completed using reference TRBV7-2 and TRBJ1-1, is GAGVSQSPSNKVTEKGKDVELRCDPISGHTALYWYRQSLGQGLEFLIYFQGNSAPDKSGLPSDRFSAERTGGSVSTLTIQRTQQEDSAVYLCASSGETGVNTGAFFGQGTRLTVV.

The V and J genes are TRBV20-1 and TRBJ2-2; 7 positions match TRBD1. This CDR3 has 15 residues. CDR1 is DFQATT, CDR2 SNEGSKA, per germline (reference sequence). Trimming took 4 bases from V and 4 from J; bases not matched to a gene: 9. The CDR3 is CSATRQGAGTGELFF. CDR3 DNA sequence: TGCAGTGCTACCCGACAGGGTGCAGGCACCGGGGAGCTGTTTTTT.

This clonotype was detected only a few times. Here the CDR3 DNA reads TGTGCCACCAGTAGTCGGGATTACACAGATACGCAGTATTTT. The encoded protein is CATSSRDYTDTQYF. The genes are TRBV24-1 and TRBJ2-3; D possibly corresponds to TRBD2 (5 bases). In germline, CDR1 is KGHDR, CDR2 SFDVKD. The V end lost 6 bases, the J end lost 2 bases, and 11 bases lay between the germline ends. The CDR3 contains 14 residues.

Remarks on this clonotype: This may come from a read error, since a much larger clone is one base off. The chain carries TRBV2 and TRBJ1-6; D uncertain. The length of the CDR3 is 16 residues. The V gene's germline CDR1 is SNHLY and CDR2 FYNNEI. CDR3 protein: CAGSRSRRRENSPLHF. In DNA, the CDR3 is TGTGCCGGCAGTAGAAGTAGAAGGCGGGAGAATTCACCCCTCCACTTT. The full variable domain, in which reference TRBV2 and TRBJ1-6 provide the parts outside the CDR3, is EPEVTQTPSHQVTQMGQEVILRCVPISNHLYFYWYRQILGQKVEFLVSFYNNEISEKSEIFDDQFSVERPDGSNFTLKIRSTKLEDSAMYFCAGSRSRRRENSPLHFGNGTRLTVT.

This clonotype was counted between two and nine times. V gene TRBV6-6 combines with J gene TRBJ2-7; D is tentatively TRBD1 or TRBD2 (5 bases each). Germline lookup yields CDR1 MNHNY and CDR2 SVGAGI (reference sequence). The CDR3 runs 11 residues. The V and J ends lost 7 bases and 5 bases respectively, with 9 bases between them. The CDR3, as DNA: TGTGCCAGCACCGAGGGGCACGAGCAGTACTTC. Amino acids: CASTEGHEQYF.

This clonotype occurred many times. V gene TRBV7-2 combines with J gene TRBJ1-2; no reliable D call. This CDR3 is 16 amino acids long. The ends were cut back, 7 bases at V and 3 bases at J, with 21 bases in the middle. Per the germline V gene, CDR1 is SGHTA and CDR2 is FQGNSA. The CDR3 DNA sequence: TGTGCCAGCACCCCATCCGGCGGGCGCGTCGACTATGGCTACACCTTC. It encodes CASTPSGGRVDYGYTF.

This clonotype has more than one count but fewer than ten. CDR3 sequence reads: CSARGPQVDSPLHF. Here the CDR3 DNA reads TGCAGTGCTAGGGGTCCTCAGGTTGATTCACCCCTCCACTTT. The chain uses TRBV20-1 and TRBJ1-6; D ambiguous. There are 14 residues in the CDR3. CDR1 and CDR2 from the germline V gene are DFQATT and SNEGSKA (reference sequence). Deletions cut 3 bases from V and 8 bases from J, with 14 bases between.

This clonotype has a count of ten or more. DNA of the CDR3: TGTGCCAGCAGCTATAGTAGCGGCCAGTACTTC. Protein: CASSYSSGQYF. The rearrangement links TRBV7-2 to TRBJ2-5; D is possibly TRBD2 (6 bases). Trimming took off 4 bases at V and 10 bases at J, with 10 bases between the two ends. The CDR3 runs 11 residues. The germline gives CDR1 SGHTA, CDR2 FQGNSA.

This clonotype was seen repeatedly, ten times or more. The chain employs TRBV10-3 and TRBJ2-4; D is possibly TRBD2 (5 bases). Germline assignment: CDR1 ENHRY and CDR2 SYGVKD. The CDR3 loop spans 15 amino acids. V was clipped by 3 bases and J by 4 bases, with 13 bases between them. Written as DNA, the CDR3 is TGTGCCATCAGTGACTGGGCCCCGGGGAAAAACATTCAGTACTTC. This codes for CAISDWAPGKNIQYF.

The V call is TRBV7-3, the J call TRBJ2-1; D perhaps matches TRBD1 (6 bases). Per the germline V gene, CDR1 is SGHTA and CDR2 is FQGTGA. The CDR3 is 15 amino acids. V shed 5 bases and J shed 7 bases, with 18 bases lying between them. CDR3 region: CASSTGTVVGNEQFF. The CDR3 coding sequence is TGTGCCAGCAGCACAGGGACCGTGGTGGGGAATGAGCAGTTCTTC.

The V gene is TRBV12-3 or TRBV12-4, the J gene TRBJ2-1, with 13 bases lining up with TRBD2. This CDR3 region has 15 residues. After removal of 3 bases from V and 7 bases from J, the junction contained 3 bases not matched to a gene. DNA of the CDR3: TGTGCCAGCAGTTTGACTAGCGGGGGGCGGAATGAGCAGTTCTTC. This gives the protein CASSLTSGGRNEQFF.

The rearrangement uses TRBV6-1 and TRBJ2-7, with D maybe TRBD1 (8 bases). Trimming left V 5 bases short and J 2 bases short, with 13 bases between. The CDR3 consists of 14 residues. Germline loops: CDR1 MNHNS, CDR2 SASEGT. The CDR3 nucleotides read TGTGCCAGCAGTCGGACAGGGAGGGCCTACGAGCAGTACTTC. This codes for CASSRTGRAYEQYF.

This clonotype showed up just a few times. The V and J genes are TRBV20-1 and TRBJ1-5, with D perhaps TRBD1 (6 bases). This CDR3 region has 13 residues. V dropped 2 bases and J dropped 6 bases, with 11 bases sitting between them. Germline V gene data show CDR1 as DFQATT and CDR2 as SNEGSKA (reference sequence). CDR3 coding DNA: TGCAGTGCTAGATTGGGGGCAGGTCAGCCCCAGCATTTT. It yields the protein CSARLGAGQPQHF.

This clonotype was detected many times. This chain links TRBV19 with TRBJ1-4; 7 bases align to TRBD1. From germline, CDR1 is LNHDA and CDR2 SQIVND (reference sequence). The CDR3 totals 14 residues. V gave up 6 bases and J gave up 5 bases; unmatched junction bases: 6. The CDR3 spells CASSTGTANEKLFF. In DNA form, the CDR3 reads TGTGCCAGTAGCACCGGGACAGCGAATGAAAAACTGTTTTTT.

This clonotype was picked up a small number of times. The chain uses TRBV20-1 and TRBJ1-4, with unresolved D. V was clipped by 1 base and J by 6 bases, with 9 bases between them. The germline V gene encodes CDR1 DFQATT and CDR2 SNEGSKA (reference sequence). The length of the CDR3 is 13 residues. In DNA, the CDR3 is TGCAGTGCTAGAGGCAGGAGGGATGAAAAACTGTTTTTT. Translating it yields CSARGRRDEKLFF.

The chain has TRBV20-1 and TRBJ2-7, with D uncertain. This CDR3 contains 13 residues. CDR1 is DFQATT and CDR2 is SNEGSKA in the germline V gene (reference sequence). V lost 6 bases to trimming and J lost 5 bases, with 17 bases between them. The CDR3, as DNA: TGCAGTGCCGCCCAACCCTCGAGGCACGAGCAGTACTTC. It translates to CSAAQPSRHEQYF.

V gene TRBV20-1 combines with J gene TRBJ1-2, with 9 nucleotides matching TRBD1. The CDR3 is 14 amino acids. With 6 bases clipped from V and 1 base from J, the junction kept 6 bases outside the gene matches. Germline loops: CDR1 DFQATT, CDR2 SNEGSKA (reference sequence). The CDR3 nucleotides read TGCAGTGCGTTGACAGGGGGGTTTAACTATGGCTACACCTTC. Its protein is CSALTGGFNYGYTF.

The chain is built from TRBV12-3 or TRBV12-4 and TRBJ2-2, with TRBD2 matching over 7 bases. J was trimmed by 5 bases and V by 7 bases; bases with no gene match: 13. The CDR3 sequence is 16 residues long. The CDR3 DNA reads as TGTGCCAGCACCCCTGCTGGGGCGCGGGGGACCGGGGAGCTGTTTTTT. It is translated as CASTPAGARGTGELFF.

This clonotype came up many times. V usage is TRBV7-2 and J usage is TRBJ1-3, with D unclear. There are 17 residues in the CDR3. The germline gives CDR1 SGHTA, CDR2 FQGNSA. V gave up 5 bases and J gave up 0 bases, with 17 bases separating them. The CDR3 protein is CASSPAGVAYSGNTIYF. Here the CDR3 DNA reads TGTGCCAGCAGCCCTGCCGGGGTGGCCTACTCTGGAAACACCATATATTTT.

This clonotype has more than one count but fewer than ten. V gene TRBV4-2 combines with J gene TRBJ2-5; D remains ambiguous. The CDR3 loop spans 17 amino acids. Trimming removed 1 base from V and 1 base from J, with 16 bases in between. Germline V CDR1 and CDR2: LGHNA, YNFKEQ. This CDR3 is CASSQGRSGTVQETQYF. DNA for the CDR3: TGTGCCAGCAGCCAAGGTCGGTCCGGTACAGTCCAAGAGACCCAGTACTTC.

This sequence joins TRBV3-1 and TRBJ2-5; tentatively, D is TRBD1 (7 bases). The V end was cut by 4 bases, the J end by 4 bases, with 13 bases between. This CDR3 comprises 14 residues. Germline V gives CDR1 LGHDT, CDR2 YNNKEL (reference sequence). CDR3 residues: CASSPGGGGETQYF. DNA for the CDR3: TGTGCCAGCAGCCCTGGAGGGGGCGGAGAGACCCAGTACTTC.

J is TRBJ2-1 and V is TRBV6-2 or TRBV6-3; TRBD2 aligns across 11 bases. Germline CDR1 is MNHEY and CDR2 is SVGEGT. V trimming: 4 bases; J trimming: 3 bases; junction bases outside the gene matches: 11. The CDR3 spans 18 residues. CDR3 in amino acids: CASSSRGSGGVGYNEQFF. The DNA of the CDR3 is TGTGCCAGCAGTTCGAGAGGTAGCGGGGGGGTAGGCTACAATGAGCAGTTCTTC.

The chain combines TRBV2 with TRBJ2-5; 15 bases are a match to TRBD2. The CDR3 sequence is 16 residues long. Germline lookup yields CDR1 SNHLY and CDR2 FYNNEI. The ends lost 7 bases at V and 7 bases at J; junction bases unmatched: 10. Written as DNA, the CDR3 is TGTGCCAGCACCCCGGGACTAGCGGGGGGTCGGGGGACCCAGTACTTC. This sequence encodes CASTPGLAGGRGTQYF.

There are a few counts of this clonotype. The chain is built from TRBV7-3 and TRBJ2-2, with D unclear. The CDR3 consists of 14 residues. V gave up 0 bases and J gave up 5 bases, with 7 bases separating them. CDR1 is SGHTA, CDR2 FQGTGA, per germline. The CDR3 DNA sequence: TGTGCCAGCAGCTTAACGACCGGGACCGGGGAGCTGTTTTTT. Protein product: CASSLTTGTGELFF. The complete variable domain, with remaining parts taken from reference TRBV7-3 and TRBJ2-2, reads GAGVSQTPSNKVTEKGKYVELRCDPISGHTALYWYRQSLGQGPEFLIYFQGTGAADDSGLPNDRFFAVRPEGSVSTLKIQRTERGDSAVYLCASSLTTGTGELFFGEGSRLTVL.

CDR3 DNA: TGTGCCAGCAGGACGATGGAGGGGGCGGGTCAGCCCCAGCATTTT. It is translated as CASRTMEGAGQPQHF. The chain recombines TRBV6-1 with TRBJ1-5; 7 bases line up with TRBD1. The trim removed 6 bases at V and 6 bases at J, leaving 11 bases unmatched. The CDR3 sequence is 15 residues long. CDR1 is MNHNS and CDR2 is SASEGT in the germline V gene.

The sample holds a few counts of this clonotype. This chain links TRBV5-1 with TRBJ2-7, with D tentatively TRBD2 (6 bases). Trimming cost V 0 bases and J 3 bases, with 13 bases left between them. The CDR3 has 15 residues. In germline, CDR1 is SGHRS, CDR2 YFSETQ. The CDR3 nucleotides read TGCGCCAGCAGCTTGGCCACAGGAGGGGTCTACGAGCAGTACTTC. This sequence encodes CASSLATGGVYEQYF.